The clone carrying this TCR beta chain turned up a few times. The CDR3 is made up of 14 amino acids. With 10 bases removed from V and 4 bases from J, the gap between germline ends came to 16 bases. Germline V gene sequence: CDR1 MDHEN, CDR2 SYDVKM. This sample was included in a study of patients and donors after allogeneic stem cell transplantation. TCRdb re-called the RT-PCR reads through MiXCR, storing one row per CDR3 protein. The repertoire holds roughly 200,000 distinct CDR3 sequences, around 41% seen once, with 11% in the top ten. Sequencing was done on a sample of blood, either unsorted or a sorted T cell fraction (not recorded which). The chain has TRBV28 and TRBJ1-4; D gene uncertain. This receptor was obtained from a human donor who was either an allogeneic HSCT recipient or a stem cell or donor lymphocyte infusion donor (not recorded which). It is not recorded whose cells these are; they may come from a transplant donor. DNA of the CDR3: TGTGCCACCAAAGAAGGGCCGTATAATGAAAAACTGTTTTTT. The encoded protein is CATKEGPYNEKLFF.